This T cell receptor beta chain was recovered during a study of blood T cell repertoires in COVID-19. Whole-study context: Spain, Italy and the United States supplied samples that represented acute and convalescent COVID-19. Sample material is recorded as cDNA or gDNA derived from T cells, B-cell-depleted T cells, or PBMCs.

In the authors' methods: Reference gene primer amplification gave nucleated cell count estimates. Clones were sequenced by immunoSEQ multiplex PCR, and TCRdb holds only the in-frame ones, with some missing. The DNA gave D and trimming, while V, J and clone size come from that table. The sample shows fewer than 250,000 clones, 88% of them seen only once. The CDR3 is 13 amino acids. In germline, CDR1 is MNHEY, CDR2 SVGAGI. Trimming at V came to 6 bases and at J to 4 bases, leaving 3 bases not matched to a gene. The sequenced material came from peripheral blood. The sequence derives from a woman aged 40 to 50 who had recovered from COVID-19. This chain links TRBV6-5 with TRBJ2-3, with 8 bases fitting TRBD1. Here the CDR3 reads CASRDREPDTQYF. CDR3 nucleotide sequence: TGTGCCAGCAGGGACAGGGAACCAGATACGCAGTATTTT.